A selection of T cell receptor beta chains follows, all from one sample in a study of blood T cells in healthy people across ages. MiXCR, applied by TCRdb to the 5' RACE reads, yields one record per CDR3 protein. Found here are about 780,000 distinct CDR3 sequences, 62% of them singletons; the top ten hold 25% to 35%. The sample comprised blood. The receptors were gathered from a man younger than 45 in good health. The CDR3 runs from the conserved cysteine through the conserved F or W. D genes are given only for firm matches. The listing skips clone size in some rows; elsewhere it reads once, few, many or a size class.

CDR3aa	CDR3nt	j_gene	abundance	d_gene	v_gene
CASRWRPRQGVLAGGPGETQYF	TGTGCCAGCAGATGGCGTCCTCGACAGGGAGTACTAGCGGGGGGGCCGGGAGAGACCCAGTACTTC	TRBJ2-5	-	TRBD2	TRBV28
CASGPPTSEGDTQYF	TGCGCCAGCGGCCCCCCTACTAGCGAGGGAGATACGCAGTATTTT	TRBJ2-3	-	TRBD2	TRBV5-1
CASSQGQGRDYEQYF	TGTGCCAGCAGTCAAGGACAGGGAAGGGACTACGAGCAGTACTTC	TRBJ2-7	-	TRBD1	TRBV27
CASSQAGTINTGELFF	TGCGCCAGCAGCCAAGCCGGGACCATCAACACCGGGGAGCTGTTTTTT	TRBJ2-2	few	-	TRBV4-3
CASSPYEGGTYEQYF	TGTGCCAGCAGCCCGTACGAGGGGGGAACCTACGAGCAGTACTTC	TRBJ2-7	-	-	TRBV6-5
CASSPETADTQYF	TGTGCCAGCAGTCCGGAGACGGCAGATACGCAGTATTTT	TRBJ2-3	few	-	TRBV6-5
CASSYSQGLQETQYF	TGTGCCAGCAGTTACTCACAGGGTCTCCAAGAGACCCAGTACTTC	TRBJ2-5	-	-	TRBV6-2/TRBV6-3
CSAREAGGSTHEQYF	TGCAGTGCTAGAGAGGCAGGGGGGAGTACCCACGAGCAGTACTTC	TRBJ2-7	-	-	TRBV20-1
CAISEVRGDGYTF	TGTGCCATCAGTGAGGTTCGCGGGGATGGCTACACCTTC	TRBJ1-2	few	-	TRBV10-3
CSASETGRGQPQHF	TGCAGTGCTAGCGAGACCGGGAGAGGTCAGCCCCAGCATTTT	TRBJ1-5	-	-	TRBV20-1
CASSGTGGPTIVEAFF	TGTGCCAGCAGTGGGACAGGGGGTCCGACAATTGTTGAAGCTTTCTTT	TRBJ1-1	-	TRBD1	TRBV2
CASSPSDRGNQPQHF	TGTGCCAGCTCACCAAGCGACAGGGGCAATCAGCCCCAGCATTTT	TRBJ1-5	-	TRBD1	TRBV18
CATALQGGRETQYF	TGTGCCACCGCACTGCAGGGGGGGAGGGAGACCCAGTACTTC	TRBJ2-5	many	-	TRBV7-2
CASSSRTGIGTDTQYF	TGTGCCAGCAGCTCAAGGACAGGGATTGGCACAGATACGCAGTATTTT	TRBJ2-3	-	TRBD1	TRBV9